This T cell receptor beta chain was identified during a study of blood T cell repertoires in COVID-19. Study summary: The United States, Italy and Spain supplied acute and convalescent COVID-19 samples. In each case, the material was cDNA or gDNA derived from T cells, B-cell-depleted T cells, or PBMCs.

The junction had 11 bases not matched to a gene; V was cut back by 3 bases and J by 1 base. This CDR3 region has 20 residues. Germline V lookup: CDR1 MNHEY, CDR2 SVGEGT. In the study's own analysis: Amplifying reference gene primers gave estimates of nucleated cell counts. Libraries were prepared by immunoSEQ multiplex PCR; TCRdb keeps only in-frame clonotypes and omits some of them. V and J calls and clone size are as listed in that table; D and trimming were resolved from the DNA. The data contain about 100,000 clones, more than 80% of them singletons. The sample comprised peripheral blood. The clonotype originates from a man in his fifties or sixties with acute or convalescent COVID-19. This sequence joins TRBV6-2 or TRBV6-3 and TRBJ2-3; 15 nucleotides agree with TRBD2. The CDR3 region has the DNA TGTGCCAGCAGTTATCCGGGACTAGCGGGAGGAATAGGCCGCACAGATACGCAGTATTTT. This gives the protein CASSYPGLAGGIGRTDTQYF.